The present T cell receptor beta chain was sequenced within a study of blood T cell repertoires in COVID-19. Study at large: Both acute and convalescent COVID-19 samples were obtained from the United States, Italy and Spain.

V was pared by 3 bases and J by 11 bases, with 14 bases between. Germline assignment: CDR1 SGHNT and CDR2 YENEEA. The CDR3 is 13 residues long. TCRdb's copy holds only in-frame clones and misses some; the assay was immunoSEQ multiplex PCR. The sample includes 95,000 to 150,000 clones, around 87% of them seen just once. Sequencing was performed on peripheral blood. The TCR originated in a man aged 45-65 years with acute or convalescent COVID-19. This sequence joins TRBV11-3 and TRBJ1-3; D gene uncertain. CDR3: CASSLLPGRAIYF. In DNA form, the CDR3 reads TGTGCCAGCAGCTTGTTACCCGGGAGAGCCATATATTTT. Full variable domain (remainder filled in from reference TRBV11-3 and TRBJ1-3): EAGVVQSPRYKIIEKKQPVAFWCNPISGHNTLYWYLQNLGQGPELLIRYENEEAVDDSQLPKDRFSAERLKGVDSTLKIQPAELGDSAVYLCASSLLPGRAIYFGEGSWLTVV.